This T cell receptor (beta chain) was obtained from a study of T cell changes during pregnancy in multiple sclerosis. Using immunoSEQ multiplex PCR, the repertoire was profiled, and TCRdb retains in-frame clones only, with some absent. The top ten hold more than 0.95% of the sample, which has around 100,000 clones, about 92% seen once. V lost 5 bases and J 14 bases, leaving 12 bases between the germline ends. Per the germline V gene, CDR1 is MDHEN and CDR2 is SYDVKM. This CDR3 contains 11 residues. The V and J genes are TRBV28 and TRBJ1-4, with a weak D call TRBD1 (5 bases). This receptor was taken from a female donor with multiple sclerosis, enrolled in a pregnancy study. The material sequenced was peripheral blood, taken in the second trimester of pregnancy. The CDR3 loop reads CASSETASLFF. In DNA form, the CDR3 reads TGTGCCAGCAGTGAGACAGCCTCGCTGTTTTTT.